This T cell receptor beta chain was retrieved from a study of T-cell reconstitution after alpha-beta-depleted transplantation in children. CDR1 is MNHEY and CDR2 is SMNVEV in the germline V gene (reference sequence). Unmatched junction bases numbered 9, after V lost 6 bases and J lost 10 bases. The CDR3 consists of 14 residues. For TCRbeta, the library was prepared with unique molecular identifiers. TCRdb reprocessed the PCR reads with MiXCR, giving one entry per CDR3 protein. Of some 340,000 distinct CDR3 sequences listed, about a tenth were seen once; the top ten hold 2% to 3%. This clonotype occurred a few times.

This clonotype was obtained from a human donor who donated a stem cell graft to a child with acute lymphoblastic leukemia. The source material was PBMCs from the stem cell graft donor, sampled from the stem cell graft. The chain employs TRBV27 and TRBJ1-6; 7 nucleotides align to TRBD1. CDR3 bases: TGTGCCAGCAGGTTTGGACAGGAGCTATCACCCCTCCACTTT. Its protein product is CASRFGQELSPLHF.